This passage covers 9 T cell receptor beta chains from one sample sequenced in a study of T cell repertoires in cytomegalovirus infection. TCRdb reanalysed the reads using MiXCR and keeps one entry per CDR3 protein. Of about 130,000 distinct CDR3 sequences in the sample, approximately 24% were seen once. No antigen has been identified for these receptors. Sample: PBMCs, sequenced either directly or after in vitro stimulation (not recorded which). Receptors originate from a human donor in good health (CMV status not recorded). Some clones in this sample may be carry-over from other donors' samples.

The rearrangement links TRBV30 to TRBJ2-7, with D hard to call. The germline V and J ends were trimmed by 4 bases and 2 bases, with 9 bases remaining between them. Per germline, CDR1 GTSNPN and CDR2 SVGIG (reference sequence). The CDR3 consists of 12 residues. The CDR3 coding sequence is TGTGCCTGGACCACGGGTCCCTACGAGCAGTACTTC. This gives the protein CAWTTGPYEQYF.

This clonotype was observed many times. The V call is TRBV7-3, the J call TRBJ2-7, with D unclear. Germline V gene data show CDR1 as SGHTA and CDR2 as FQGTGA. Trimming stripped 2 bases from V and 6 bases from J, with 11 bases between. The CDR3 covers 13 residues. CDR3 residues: CASSLDDGSEQYF. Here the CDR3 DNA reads TGTGCCAGCAGCTTAGACGACGGAAGCGAGCAGTACTTC.

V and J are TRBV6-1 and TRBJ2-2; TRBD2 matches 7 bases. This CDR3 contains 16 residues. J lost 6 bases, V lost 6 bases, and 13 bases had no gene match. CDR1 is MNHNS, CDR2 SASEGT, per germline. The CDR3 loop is CASSDPWREKAGELFF. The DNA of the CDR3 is TGTGCCAGCAGCGATCCCTGGCGGGAGAAGGCCGGGGAGCTGTTTTTT.

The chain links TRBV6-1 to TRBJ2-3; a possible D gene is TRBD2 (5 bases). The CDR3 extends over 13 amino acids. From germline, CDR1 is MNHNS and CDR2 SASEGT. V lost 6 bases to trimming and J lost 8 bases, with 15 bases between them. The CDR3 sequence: CASSLQEAATQYF. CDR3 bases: TGTGCCAGCAGCCTGCAGGAGGCGGCTACGCAGTATTTT.

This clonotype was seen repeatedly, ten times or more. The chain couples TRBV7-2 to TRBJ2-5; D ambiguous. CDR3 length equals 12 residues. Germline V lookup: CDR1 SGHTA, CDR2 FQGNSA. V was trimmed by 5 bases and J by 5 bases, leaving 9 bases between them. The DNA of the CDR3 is TGTGCCAGCAGCGAGGATAGGGAGACCCAGTACTTC. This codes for CASSEDRETQYF.

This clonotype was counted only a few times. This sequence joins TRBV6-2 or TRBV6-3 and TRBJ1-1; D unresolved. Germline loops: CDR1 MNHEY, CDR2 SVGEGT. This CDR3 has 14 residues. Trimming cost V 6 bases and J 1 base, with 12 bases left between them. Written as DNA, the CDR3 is TGTGCCAGCAGCCCAATTAATCCGAACACTGAAGCTTTCTTT. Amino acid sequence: CASSPINPNTEAFF.

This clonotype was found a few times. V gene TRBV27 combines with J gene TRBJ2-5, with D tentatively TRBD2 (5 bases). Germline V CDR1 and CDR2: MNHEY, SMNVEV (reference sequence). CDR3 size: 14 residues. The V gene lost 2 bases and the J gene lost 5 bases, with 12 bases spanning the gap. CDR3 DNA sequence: TGTGCCAGCAGTTTAGGACTGGTGGGTGAGACCCAGTACTTC. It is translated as CASSLGLVGETQYF.

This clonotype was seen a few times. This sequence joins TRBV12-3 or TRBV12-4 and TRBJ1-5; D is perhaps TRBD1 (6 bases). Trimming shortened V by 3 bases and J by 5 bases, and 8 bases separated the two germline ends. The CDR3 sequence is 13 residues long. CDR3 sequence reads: CASSFRGDQPQHF. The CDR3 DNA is TGTGCCAGCAGTTTTAGGGGGGATCAGCCCCAGCATTTT.

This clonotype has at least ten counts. The CDR3 spells CASSLERGPLNEQFF. CDR3 in DNA: TGTGCCAGCAGCTTAGAAAGGGGACCGCTCAATGAGCAGTTCTTC. The J gene is TRBJ2-1, the V gene TRBV11-3, with D possibly called TRBD1 or TRBD2 (5 bases each). Per germline, CDR1 SGHNT and CDR2 YENEEA. The CDR3 is 15 amino acids. The germline V and J ends were trimmed by 0 bases and 6 bases, with 12 bases remaining between them.